This TCR beta chain is drawn from a study of cytomegalovirus exposure and HLA in healthy donors. On this clone itself: No antigen is known for it.

This cohort consisted of healthy bone marrow donors. It was with 60 Vbeta and 13 Jbeta primers that the PCR ran. Clones were sequenced by immunoSEQ multiplex PCR, and TCRdb holds only the in-frame ones, with some missing. The sample comprises some 190,000 clones, 78% of which are singletons, and less than 3.5% rests with the top ten. Study results and limitations: The authors later found TCR association rates varying by HLA locus, with DRB1 most and HLA-C fewest. Cytomegalovirus association was listed for 150 to 200 TCR beta chains.

The source is a female donor in good health and CMV-seronegative. Sequencing used PBMCs.

CDR3 region: CASSPRTGRTEAFF. The CDR3 DNA is TGTGCCAGCAGCCCGAGGACAGGGAGGACTGAAGCTTTCTTT. The chain employs TRBV11-3 and TRBJ1-1; 8 bases are shared with TRBD1. From germline, CDR1 is SGHNT and CDR2 YENEEA. V shed 5 bases and J 5 bases; nucleotides not matched to a gene: 7. The CDR3 has 14 amino acids.